These T cell receptor beta chains were read from a single sample in a study of cytomegalovirus exposure and HLA in healthy donors. The assay was immunoSEQ multiplex PCR, and TCRdb's table has in-frame clones only and misses some. The profile shows 150,000 or so clones, roughly nine tenths of them singletons. Input material: PBMCs. All receptors derive from a man between 18 and 29 years old in good health and CMV-seropositive. The CDR3 runs from the conserved cysteine through the conserved F or W. D genes are given only for firm matches. Clone sizes are given selectively: once, few, many, or a class where the clone is expanded.

once	TRBD2	TRBV13	TRBJ2-5	CASSHRTSGVLTQYF	TGTGCCAGCAGCCACCGGACTAGCGGGGTCCTAACCCAGTACTTC
-	-	TRBV11-2	TRBJ2-1	CASSSSRGEQFF	TGTGCCAGCAGTTCCTCAAGGGGGGAGCAGTTCTTC
-	-	TRBV5-1	TRBJ2-5	CASSLGMETQYF	TGCGCCAGCAGCTTGGGTATGGAGACCCAGTACTTC
-	-	TRBV5-5	TRBJ2-2	CASSLEVSVLAGELFF	TGTGCCAGCAGCTTGGAAGTTAGCGTCTTAGCCGGGGAGCTGTTTTTT
-	TRBD2	TRBV7-8	TRBJ2-7	CASSWALAGMVYEQYF	TGTGCCAGCAGCTGGGCACTAGCGGGAATGGTCTACGAGCAGTACTTC
-	-	TRBV27	TRBJ1-2	CASSRSQGNYYGYTF	TGTGCCAGCAGCCGCTCTCAGGGTAATTACTATGGCTACACCTTC
-	-	TRBV11-3	TRBJ1-1	CASSLNQGSEAFF	TGTGCCAGCAGCCTAAACCAGGGTTCTGAAGCTTTCTTT
-	-	TRBV27	TRBJ1-6	CASSRSSYNSPLHF	TGTGCCAGCAGCCGGAGCTCCTATAATTCACCCCTCCACTTT
once	-	TRBV15	TRBJ2-5	CATSRDTGLGEETQYF	TGTGCCACCAGCAGGGATACAGGGTTAGGGGAAGAGACCCAGTACTTC
-	-	TRBV7-8	TRBJ1-3	CASSLGPGGNGNTIYF	TGTGCCAGCAGCTTAGGTCCCGGGGGAAATGGAAACACCATATATTTT
-	-	TRBV27	TRBJ1-1	CASSGSGNTEAFF	TGTGCCAGCAGTGGTTCAGGTAACACTGAAGCTTTCTTT
few	-	TRBV28	TRBJ1-5	CASSLSGIPNQPQHF	TGTGCCAGCAGTTTATCAGGGATCCCCAATCAGCCCCAGCATTTT
medium-sized	-	TRBV30	TRBJ1-3	CAWSRTAEGGNTIYF	TGTGCCTGGAGTCGTACGGCTGAGGGTGGAAACACCATATATTTT
-	TRBD1	TRBV4-2	TRBJ2-7	CASSQESGQSYEQYF	TGTGCCAGCAGCCAAGAATCGGGACAGAGCTACGAGCAGTACTTC
-	-	TRBV6-1	TRBJ2-5	CASNRDQETQYF	TGTGCCAGCAACAGGGACCAAGAGACCCAGTACTTC
-	TRBD1	TRBV28	TRBJ1-3	CASSLDRGGGNTIYF	TGTGCCAGCAGTTTAGACAGGGGAGGCGGAAACACCATATATTTT
-	TRBD1	TRBV4-3	TRBJ2-7	CASSQARTGGYEQYF	TGCGCCAGCAGCCAAGCTAGGACAGGGGGCTACGAGCAGTACTTC
-	TRBD1	TRBV6-5	TRBJ2-1	CASSLNRDRGNEQFF	TGTGCCAGCAGTCTAAACCGGGACAGGGGGAATGAGCAGTTCTTC
-	TRBD2	TRBV29-1	TRBJ2-3	CSVTIISGGLSTDTQYF	TGCAGCGTTACCATCATTAGCGGGGGGCTAAGCACAGATACGCAGTATTTT
-	-	TRBV5-1	TRBJ2-7	CASSPSSGTYEQYF	TGCGCCAGCAGCCCGTCCAGCGGCACCTACGAGCAGTACTTC
-	-	TRBV5-6	TRBJ2-7	CASSLAQTYEQYF	TGTGCCAGCAGCTTGGCACAGACCTACGAGCAGTACTTC
-	TRBD2	TRBV29-1	TRBJ2-1	CSVELSPRGGRLGEQFF	TGCAGCGTTGAATTGTCCCCCCGTGGCGGGAGGTTAGGTGAGCAGTTCTTC
-	-	TRBV18	TRBJ1-2	CASSPRIPGQAGHGYTF	TGTGCCAGCTCACCACGAATCCCGGGACAAGCAGGTCATGGCTACACCTTC
-	TRBD1	TRBV19	TRBJ1-6	CASSTGTALDSPLHF	TGTGCCAGTAGTACCGGGACAGCTTTAGATTCACCCCTCCACTTT
-	-	TRBV15	TRBJ1-6	CATTYRGSYNSPLHF	TGTGCCACCACCTATAGGGGATCCTATAATTCACCCCTCCACTTT
-	TRBD2	TRBV29-1	TRBJ2-1	CSVDTVGGSVGYNEQFF	TGCAGCGTTGATACGGTGGGAGGGAGCGTGGGGTACAATGAGCAGTTCTTC
once	TRBD1	TRBV29-1	TRBJ2-2	CSVGQGTETGELFF	TGCAGCGTTGGACAGGGGACTGAGACCGGGGAGCTGTTTTTT
-	-	TRBV18	TRBJ1-6	CASSLGVEGSPLHF	TGTGCCAGCTCACTTGGAGTCGAAGGTTCGCCCCTCCACTTT
-	TRBD2	TRBV28	TRBJ2-2	CASTRGGRASGELFF	TGTGCCAGCACTCGGGGGGGGAGAGCGTCCGGGGAGCTGTTTTTT
few	-	TRBV11-2	TRBJ1-3	CASSWTVSGNTIYF	TGTGCCAGCAGCTGGACAGTCTCTGGAAACACCATATATTTT
-	TRBD1	TRBV2	TRBJ1-4	CASKDRGLEKLFF	TGTGCCAGCAAGGACAGGGGGTTGGAAAAACTGTTTTTT
-	-	TRBV18	TRBJ1-1	CASSRTEWLHTEAFF	TGTGCCAGCTCCAGGACAGAGTGGTTACACACTGAAGCTTTCTTT
-	-	TRBV6-1	TRBJ2-1	CASSLTSFLNNEQFF	TGTGCCAGCAGTTTAACTTCATTCCTTAACAATGAGCAGTTCTTC
-	-	TRBV9	TRBJ2-7	CASSQGDSMVYEQYF	TGTGCCAGCAGCCAAGGGGATTCGATGGTCTACGAGCAGTACTTC
once	TRBD1	TRBV11-2	TRBJ1-2	CASSLGGGDLYGYTF	TGTGCCAGCAGCTTAGGAGGGGGCGATCTCTATGGCTACACCTTC
-	-	TRBV12-2	TRBJ1-3	CASRFPGGNTIYF	TGTGCAAGTCGCTTTCCGGGGGGCAACACCATATATTTT
-	-	TRBV2	TRBJ2-3	CASSVGTSTDTQYF	TGTGCCAGCAGTGTAGGGACTAGCACAGATACGCAGTATTTT
-	TRBD1	TRBV4-1	TRBJ1-2	CASSRGRSGGYGYTF	TGCGCCAGCAGTAGAGGGAGATCAGGGGGCTATGGCTACACCTTC
-	-	TRBV4-3	TRBJ2-2	CASSQGGSGELFF	TGCGCCAGCAGCCAAGGAGGCAGCGGGGAGCTGTTTTTT
-	TRBD1	TRBV2	TRBJ2-3	CASSSQGETDTQYF	TGTGCCAGCAGTTCACAGGGGGAGACAGATACGCAGTATTTT
-	TRBD2	TRBV9	TRBJ2-1	CASSPSLAWEQFF	TGTGCCAGCAGCCCTTCACTAGCGTGGGAGCAGTTCTTC
-	-	TRBV18	TRBJ2-7	CASSPPQGYEQYF	TGTGCCAGCTCACCCCCCCAGGGCTACGAGCAGTACTTC
-	TRBD2	TRBV28	TRBJ2-1	CASSYYLAGENEQFF	TGTGCCAGCAGTTACTACCTAGCGGGAGAAAATGAGCAGTTCTTC
few	-	TRBV9	TRBJ1-1	CASRLKGGSMNTEAFF	TGTGCCAGCAGACTCAAAGGCGGGTCCATGAACACTGAAGCTTTCTTT
-	-	TRBV10-3	TRBJ1-2	CAISERTDSYGYTF	TGTGCCATCAGTGAGAGGACAGATTCCTATGGCTACACCTTC
-	TRBD2	TRBV19	TRBJ2-3	CASSLSTTGLAEDTQYF	TGTGCCAGTAGTCTTTCGACCACGGGACTAGCTGAAGATACGCAGTATTTT